This entry concerns a single T cell receptor (beta chain). What it binds is not known. The data belong to a study of cytomegalovirus exposure and HLA in healthy donors. Study context: Counted in an early data release were approximately 85 million unique TCRs from HLA-typed donors.

This CDR3 has 14 amino acids. The V gene lost 0 bases and the J gene lost 2 bases, with 6 bases spanning the gap. Germline V gene data show CDR1 as SGHKS and CDR2 as YYEKEE (reference sequence). Overall study results and limits: The authors assumed roughly uniform sequencing depth across donors for presence/absence analyses. A link between a missense DCLRE1C variant and TCR beta V- and J-gene trimming emerged from a later analysis.

PCR involved 60 Vbeta and 13 Jbeta primers. Sequencing was performed with immunoSEQ multiplex PCR; in TCRdb, only in-frame clones are kept and a portion is missing. The sample records fewer than 200,000 clones, roughly 87% being singletons. The rearrangement links TRBV5-5 to TRBJ1-3; D remains ambiguous. The sequence was collected from a boy younger than 10 in good health and CMV-seronegative. Sequenced: PBMCs. CDR3: CASSLVGAGNTIYF. The CDR3 DNA reads TGTGCCAGCAGCTTGGTGGGCGCTGGAAACACCATATATTTT.